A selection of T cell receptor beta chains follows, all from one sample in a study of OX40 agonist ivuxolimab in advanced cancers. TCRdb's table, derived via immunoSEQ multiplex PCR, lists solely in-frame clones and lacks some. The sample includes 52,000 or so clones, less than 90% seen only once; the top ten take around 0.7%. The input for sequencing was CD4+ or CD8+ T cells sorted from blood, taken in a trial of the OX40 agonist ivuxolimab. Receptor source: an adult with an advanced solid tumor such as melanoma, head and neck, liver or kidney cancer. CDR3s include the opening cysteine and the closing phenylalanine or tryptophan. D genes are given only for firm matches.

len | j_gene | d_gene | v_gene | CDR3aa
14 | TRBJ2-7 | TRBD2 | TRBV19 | CASSPGRAAYEQYF
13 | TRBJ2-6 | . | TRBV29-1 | CSVEGAGANVLTF
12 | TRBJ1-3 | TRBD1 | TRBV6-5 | CASRGQGNTIYF
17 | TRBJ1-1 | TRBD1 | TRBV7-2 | CASSLVAGGMASTEAFF
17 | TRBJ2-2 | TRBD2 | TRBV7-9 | CASSFPGLAGVSGELFF
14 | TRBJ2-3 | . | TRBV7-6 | CASSLGGFTDTQYF
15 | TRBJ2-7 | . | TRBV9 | CASSVESGPTYEQYF
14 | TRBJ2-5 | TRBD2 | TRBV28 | CASSSGTSGRTQYF
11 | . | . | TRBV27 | CASTFQETQYF
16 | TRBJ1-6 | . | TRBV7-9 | CASSLEGQSYNSPLHF
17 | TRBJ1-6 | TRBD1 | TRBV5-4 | CASRQDRGSVNNSPLHF
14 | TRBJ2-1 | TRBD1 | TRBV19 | CASSDDRDRTEQFF
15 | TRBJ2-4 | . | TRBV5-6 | CASSSRGPLSNIQYF
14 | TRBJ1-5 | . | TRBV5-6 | CASSSGRGYQPQHF
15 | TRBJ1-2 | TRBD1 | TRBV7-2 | CASSAGTVTRLGYTF
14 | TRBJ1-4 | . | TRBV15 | CATSSPGLNEKLFF
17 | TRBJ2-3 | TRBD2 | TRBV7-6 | CASSFGGTSAYTDTQYF
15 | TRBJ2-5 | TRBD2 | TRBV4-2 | CASSATSGIHETQYF
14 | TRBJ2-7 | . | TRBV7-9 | CASSITGSTYEQYF
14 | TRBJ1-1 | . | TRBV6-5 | CASSLEQMNTEAFF
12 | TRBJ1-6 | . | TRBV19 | CASSIADSKLHF
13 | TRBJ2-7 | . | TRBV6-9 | CASSRDPDYEQYF
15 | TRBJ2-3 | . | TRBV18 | CASSPRQGFTDTQYF
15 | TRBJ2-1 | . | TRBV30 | CAWSVPGLGVNEQFF
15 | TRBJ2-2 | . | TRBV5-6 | CASTLLDRDTGELFF
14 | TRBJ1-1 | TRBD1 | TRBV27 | CASTQQGVNTEAFF
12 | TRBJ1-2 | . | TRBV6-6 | CASSYKGYGYTF
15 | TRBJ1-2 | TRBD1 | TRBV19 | CASSIGPGGAFGYTF
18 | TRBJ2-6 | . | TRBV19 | CASSGRTGGVTGANVLTF
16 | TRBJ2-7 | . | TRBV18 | CASSPLELLNSYEQYF
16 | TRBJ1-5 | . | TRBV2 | CASSERGAESNQPQHF
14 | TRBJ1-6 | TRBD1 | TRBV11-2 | CASSIQGWNSPLHF
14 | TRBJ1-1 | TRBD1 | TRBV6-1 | CASSVDRGRTEAFF
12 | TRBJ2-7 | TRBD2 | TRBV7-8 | CASKGGSNEQYF
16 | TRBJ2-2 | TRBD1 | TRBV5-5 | CASSLGQGTRTGELFF
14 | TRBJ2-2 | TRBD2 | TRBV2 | CARGLAANTGELFF
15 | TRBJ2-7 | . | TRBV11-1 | CASSLERGQAYEQYF
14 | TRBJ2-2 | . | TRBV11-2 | CATNPDSNTGELFF
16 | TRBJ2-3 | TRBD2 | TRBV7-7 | CASSSGGAGFSDTQYF
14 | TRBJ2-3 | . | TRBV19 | CASTPLLSTDTQYF
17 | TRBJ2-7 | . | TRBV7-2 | CASSLEWEVQADHEQYF
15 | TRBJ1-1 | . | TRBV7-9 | CASSLTPEPNTEAFF
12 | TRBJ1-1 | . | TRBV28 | CASSLVDTEAFF
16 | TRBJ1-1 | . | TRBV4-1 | CASSQDRLQMNTEAFF
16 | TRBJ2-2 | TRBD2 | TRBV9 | CASSVGLAGEDGELFF
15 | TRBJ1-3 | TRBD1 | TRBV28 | CASSLRGTGSYTIYF
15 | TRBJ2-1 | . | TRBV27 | CASAREGPAYNEQFF